This TCR beta chain was identified in a study of T cell changes during pregnancy in multiple sclerosis. The CDR3 runs 13 residues. The germline V and J ends were trimmed by 3 bases and 0 bases, with 5 bases remaining between them. Germline CDR1 SEHNR, CDR2 FQNEAQ (reference sequence). In this sample, this clone turned up once. The method was immunoSEQ multiplex PCR; TCRdb's version includes in-frame clones alone and lacks a portion of them. Among around 56,000 clones listed, approximately 94% were seen once. The chain employs TRBV7-9 and TRBJ1-1, with no clear D. This specimen consisted of CD8+ T cells from peripheral blood mononuclear cells, obtained after pregnancy. This clonotype originated in a female donor with multiple sclerosis, enrolled in a pregnancy study. The CDR3 sequence: CASSFGMNTEAFF. The CDR3 bases are TGTGCCAGCAGCTTCGGGATGAACACTGAAGCTTTCTTT.